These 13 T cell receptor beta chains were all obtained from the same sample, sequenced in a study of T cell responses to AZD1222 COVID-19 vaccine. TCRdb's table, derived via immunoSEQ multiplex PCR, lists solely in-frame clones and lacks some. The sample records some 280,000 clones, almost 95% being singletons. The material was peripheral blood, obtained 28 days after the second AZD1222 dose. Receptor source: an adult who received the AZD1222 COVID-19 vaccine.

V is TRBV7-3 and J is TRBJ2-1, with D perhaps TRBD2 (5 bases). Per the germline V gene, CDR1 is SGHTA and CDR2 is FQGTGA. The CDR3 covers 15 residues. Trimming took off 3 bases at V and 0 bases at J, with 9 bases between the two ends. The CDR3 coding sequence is TGTGCCAGCAGCTTTCGGGGTAGCTCCTACAATGAGCAGTTCTTC. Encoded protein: CASSFRGSSYNEQFF.

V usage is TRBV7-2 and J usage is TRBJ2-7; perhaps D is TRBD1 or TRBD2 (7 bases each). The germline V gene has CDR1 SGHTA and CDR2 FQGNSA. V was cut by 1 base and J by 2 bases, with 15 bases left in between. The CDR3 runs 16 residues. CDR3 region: CASSLGGGTVPYEQYF. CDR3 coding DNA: TGTGCCAGCAGCTTAGGGGGGGGGACAGTACCCTACGAGCAGTACTTC.

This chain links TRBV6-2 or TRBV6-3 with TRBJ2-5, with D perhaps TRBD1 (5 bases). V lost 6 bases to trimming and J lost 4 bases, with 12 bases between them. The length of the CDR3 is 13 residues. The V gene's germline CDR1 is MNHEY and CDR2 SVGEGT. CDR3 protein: CASSSLDRETQYF. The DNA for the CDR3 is TGTGCCAGCAGCTCACTCGACAGAGAGACCCAGTACTTC.

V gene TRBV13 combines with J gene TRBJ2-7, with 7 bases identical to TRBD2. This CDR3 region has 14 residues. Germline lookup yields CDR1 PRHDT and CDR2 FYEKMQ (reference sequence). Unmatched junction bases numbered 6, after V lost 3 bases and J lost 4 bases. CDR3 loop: CASSFVGRDYEQYF. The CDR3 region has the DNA TGTGCCAGCAGCTTTGTTGGGAGGGATTACGAGCAGTACTTC. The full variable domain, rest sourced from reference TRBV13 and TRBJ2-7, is AAGVIQSPRHLIKEKRETATLKCYPIPRHDTVYWYQQGPGQDPQFLISFYEKMQSDKGSIPDRFSAQQFSDYHSELNMSSLELGDSALYFCASSFVGRDYEQYFGPGTRLTVT.

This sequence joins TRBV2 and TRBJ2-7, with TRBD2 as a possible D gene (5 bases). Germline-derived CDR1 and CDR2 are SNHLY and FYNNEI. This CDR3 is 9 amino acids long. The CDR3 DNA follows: TGTGCGGGCGGGTACGAGCAGTACTTC. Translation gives CAGGYEQYF. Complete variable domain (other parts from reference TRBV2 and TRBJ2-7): EPEVTQTPSHQVTQMGQEVILRCVPISNHLYFYWYRQILGQKVEFLVSFYNNEISEKSEIFDDQFSVERPDGSNFTLKIRSTKLEDSAMYFCAGGYEQYFGPGTRLTVT.

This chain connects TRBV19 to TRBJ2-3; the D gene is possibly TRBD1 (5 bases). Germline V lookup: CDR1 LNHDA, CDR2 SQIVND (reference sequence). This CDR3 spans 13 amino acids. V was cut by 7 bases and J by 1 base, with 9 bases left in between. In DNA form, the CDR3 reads TGTGCCAGTACTCAGGGCCGCACAGATACGCAGTATTTT. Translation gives CASTQGRTDTQYF. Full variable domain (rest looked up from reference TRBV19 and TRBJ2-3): DGGITQSPKYLFRKEGQNVTLSCEQNLNHDAMYWYRQDPGQGLRLIYYSQIVNDFQKGDIAEGYSVSREKKESFPLTVTSAQKNPTAFYLCASTQGRTDTQYFGPGTRLTVL.

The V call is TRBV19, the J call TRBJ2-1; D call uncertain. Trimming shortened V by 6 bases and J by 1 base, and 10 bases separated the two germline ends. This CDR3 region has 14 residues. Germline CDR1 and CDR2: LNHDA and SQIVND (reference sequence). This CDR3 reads CASRLVGSYNEQFF. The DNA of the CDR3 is TGTGCCAGTAGGCTAGTGGGGTCCTACAATGAGCAGTTCTTC.

The CDR3 loop reads CASSPRGTGGHEQYF. The DNA for the CDR3 is TGCGCCAGCAGCCCCCGGGGGACAGGGGGCCACGAGCAGTACTTC. The rearrangement links TRBV4-1 to TRBJ2-7; 12 nucleotides agree with TRBD1. J was trimmed by 5 bases and V by 4 bases; bases with no gene match: 6. CDR1 and CDR2 (germline): MGHRA, YSYEKL. This CDR3 region has 15 residues.

The CDR3 sequence: CATSDMDRGKVNEQFF. The CDR3 nucleotides read TGTGCCACCAGTGATATGGACAGGGGGAAGGTCAATGAGCAGTTCTTC. V usage is TRBV24-1 and J usage is TRBJ2-1; 10 positions agree with TRBD1. The J segment lost 6 bases and the V segment lost 3 bases, leaving 7 bases of the junction unmatched. Germline V lookup: CDR1 KGHDR, CDR2 SFDVKD. The CDR3 totals 16 residues.

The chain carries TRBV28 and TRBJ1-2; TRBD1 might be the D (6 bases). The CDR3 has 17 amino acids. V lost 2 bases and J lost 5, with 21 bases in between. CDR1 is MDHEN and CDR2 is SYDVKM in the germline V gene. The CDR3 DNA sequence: TGTGCCAGCAGTTTACCTTGGCCCCGAGGACAGAGTTATGGCTACACCTTC. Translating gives CASSLPWPRGQSYGYTF.

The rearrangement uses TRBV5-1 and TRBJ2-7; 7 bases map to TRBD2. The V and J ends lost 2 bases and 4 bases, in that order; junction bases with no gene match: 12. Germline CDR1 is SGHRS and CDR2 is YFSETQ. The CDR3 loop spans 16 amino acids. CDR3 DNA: TGCGCCAGCAGCTTAGGGCAGGGAGGGCCTGCGTACGAGCAGTACTTC. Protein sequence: CASSLGQGGPAYEQYF.

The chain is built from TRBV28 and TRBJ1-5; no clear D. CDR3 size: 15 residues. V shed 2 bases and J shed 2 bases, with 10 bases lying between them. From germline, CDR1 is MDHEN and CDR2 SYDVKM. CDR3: CASSLGVVGNQPQHF. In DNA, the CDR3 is TGTGCCAGCAGTTTAGGGGTTGTGGGCAATCAGCCCCAGCATTTT.

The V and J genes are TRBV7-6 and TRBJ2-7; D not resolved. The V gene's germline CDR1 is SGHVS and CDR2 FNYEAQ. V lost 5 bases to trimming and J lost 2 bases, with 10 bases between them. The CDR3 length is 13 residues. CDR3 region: CASSRPPTYEQYF. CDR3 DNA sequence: TGTGCCAGCAGCAGACCGCCCACCTACGAGCAGTACTTC.